This TCR beta chain derives from a study of vaccination effects on CD4 cells after COVID-19. Remarks on this clone: Its antigen is not known.

Only in-frame clones appear in the TCRdb table, and some are missing; sequencing was by immunoSEQ multiplex PCR. This table holds roughly 56,000 clones, 60% to 85% found once. With about 9 days of culture completed, CD4+ T cells were isolated. Trimming cost V 4 bases and J 5 bases, with 21 bases left between them. Germline V gene lookup returns CDR1 SGHNT and CDR2 YYREEE (reference sequence). The CDR3 loop spans 16 amino acids. Sequences were derived from CD4+ T cells from PBMCs cultured without peptide, sampled before COVID-19 vaccination. This receptor was obtained from a human donor who received a COVID-19 vaccine. The genes are TRBV5-4 and TRBJ2-5, with a weak D call TRBD2 (6 bases). This chain's CDR3 is CASSQVPGARVETQYF. For the CDR3, the DNA is TGTGCCAGCAGCCAAGTGCCGGGAGCCCGGGTGGAGACCCAGTACTTC.